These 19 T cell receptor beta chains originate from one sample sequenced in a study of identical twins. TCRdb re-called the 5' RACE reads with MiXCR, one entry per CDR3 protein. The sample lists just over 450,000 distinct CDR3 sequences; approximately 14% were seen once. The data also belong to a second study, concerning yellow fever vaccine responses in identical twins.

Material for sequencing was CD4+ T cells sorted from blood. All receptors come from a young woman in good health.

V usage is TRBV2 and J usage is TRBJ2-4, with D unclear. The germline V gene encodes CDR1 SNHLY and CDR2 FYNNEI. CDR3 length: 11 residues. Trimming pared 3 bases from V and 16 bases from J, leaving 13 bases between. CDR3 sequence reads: CASSDRTSPYF. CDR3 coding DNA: TGTGCCAGCAGTGACCGGACCTCCCCATACTTC.

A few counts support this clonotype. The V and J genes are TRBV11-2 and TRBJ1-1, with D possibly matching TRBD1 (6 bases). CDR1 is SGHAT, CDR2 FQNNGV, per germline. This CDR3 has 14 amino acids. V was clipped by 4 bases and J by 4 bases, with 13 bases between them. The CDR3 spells CASSWAGGGTEAFF. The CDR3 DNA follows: TGTGCCAGCAGCTGGGCTGGAGGGGGCACTGAAGCTTTCTTT.

The CDR3 DNA follows: TGTGCCAGCAGCCAGCGCCTTGGGACGGGGGAATCTGGGGCCAACGTCCTGACTTTC. It translates to CASSQRLGTGESGANVLTF. V usage is TRBV4-2 and J usage is TRBJ2-6; a possible D gene is TRBD2 (6 bases). V lost 3 bases to trimming and J lost 1 base, with 19 bases between them. Per the germline V gene, CDR1 is LGHNA and CDR2 is YNFKEQ. The CDR3 extends over 19 amino acids.

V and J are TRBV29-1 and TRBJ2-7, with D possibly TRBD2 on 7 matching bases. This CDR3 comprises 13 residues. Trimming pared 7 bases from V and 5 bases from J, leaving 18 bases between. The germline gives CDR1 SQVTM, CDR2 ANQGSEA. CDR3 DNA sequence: TGCAGCGCTCCTTCAGGGAGGGGGAACGAGCAGTACTTC. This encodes CSAPSGRGNEQYF.

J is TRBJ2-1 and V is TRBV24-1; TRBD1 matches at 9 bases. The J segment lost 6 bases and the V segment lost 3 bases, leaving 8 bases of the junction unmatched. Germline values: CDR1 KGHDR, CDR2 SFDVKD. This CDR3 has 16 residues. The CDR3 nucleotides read TGTGCCACCAGTGATCCGACAGGGGGAGTGGTCAATGAGCAGTTCTTC. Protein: CATSDPTGGVVNEQFF.

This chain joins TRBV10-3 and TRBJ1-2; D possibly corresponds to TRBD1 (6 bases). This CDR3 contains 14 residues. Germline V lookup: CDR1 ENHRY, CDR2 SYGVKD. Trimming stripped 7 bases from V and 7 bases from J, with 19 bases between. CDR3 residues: CAITPNREEGGYTF. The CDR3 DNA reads TGTGCCATCACCCCCAACAGGGAAGAGGGTGGCTACACCTTC.

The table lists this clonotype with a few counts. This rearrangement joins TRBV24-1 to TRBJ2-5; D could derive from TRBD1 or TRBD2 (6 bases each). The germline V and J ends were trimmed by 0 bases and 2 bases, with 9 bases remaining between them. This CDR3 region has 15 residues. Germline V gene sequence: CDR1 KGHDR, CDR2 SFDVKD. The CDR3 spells CATSDLRGRQETQYF. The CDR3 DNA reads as TGTGCCACCAGTGATTTGAGGGGGAGGCAAGAGACCCAGTACTTC.

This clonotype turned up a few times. CDR3 DNA sequence: TGCAGTGCTAGAGATGGGACCACGGGCTCCTACGAGCAGTACTTC. This sequence encodes CSARDGTTGSYEQYF. V is TRBV20-1 and J is TRBJ2-7; D possibly uses TRBD1 or TRBD2 (5 bases each). Trimming removed 0 bases from V and 0 bases from J, with 12 bases in between. Germline values: CDR1 DFQATT, CDR2 SNEGSKA (reference sequence). The CDR3 runs to 15 residues.

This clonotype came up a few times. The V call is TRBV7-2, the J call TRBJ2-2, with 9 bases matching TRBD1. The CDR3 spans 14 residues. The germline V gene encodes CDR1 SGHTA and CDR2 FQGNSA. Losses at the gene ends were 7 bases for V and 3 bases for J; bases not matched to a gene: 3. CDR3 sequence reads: CASKTGGHTGELFF. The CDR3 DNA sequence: TGTGCCAGCAAGACAGGGGGTCACACCGGGGAGCTGTTTTTT.

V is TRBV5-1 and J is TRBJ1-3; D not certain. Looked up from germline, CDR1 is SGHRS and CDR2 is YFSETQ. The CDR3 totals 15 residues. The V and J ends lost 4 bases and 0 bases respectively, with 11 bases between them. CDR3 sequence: CASSEDGNSGNTIYF. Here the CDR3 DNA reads TGCGCCAGCAGCGAGGACGGGAACTCTGGAAACACCATATATTTT.

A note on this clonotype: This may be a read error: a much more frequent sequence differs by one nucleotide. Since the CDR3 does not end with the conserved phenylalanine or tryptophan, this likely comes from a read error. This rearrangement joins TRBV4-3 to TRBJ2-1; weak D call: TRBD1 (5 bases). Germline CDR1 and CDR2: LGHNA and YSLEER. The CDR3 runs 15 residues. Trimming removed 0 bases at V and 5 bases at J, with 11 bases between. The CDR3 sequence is CASSQEGNRNNEQFL. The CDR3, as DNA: TGCGCCAGCAGCCAAGAAGGGAACAGGAACAATGAGCAGTTCCTC.

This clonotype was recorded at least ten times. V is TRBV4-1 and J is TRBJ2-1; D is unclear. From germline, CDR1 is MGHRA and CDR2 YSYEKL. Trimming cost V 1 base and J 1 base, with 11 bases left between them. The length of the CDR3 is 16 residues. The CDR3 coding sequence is TGCGCCAGCAGCCAAGTCAATCTAGTTTCCTACAATGAGCAGTTCTTC. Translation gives CASSQVNLVSYNEQFF.

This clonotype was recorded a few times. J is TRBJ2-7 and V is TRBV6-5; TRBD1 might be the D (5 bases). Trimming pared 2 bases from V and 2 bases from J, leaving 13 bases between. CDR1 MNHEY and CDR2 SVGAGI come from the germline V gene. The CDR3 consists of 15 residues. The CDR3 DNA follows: TGTGCCAGCAGTTACCAAAGGGGAACCCCCTACGAGCAGTACTTC. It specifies CASSYQRGTPYEQYF.

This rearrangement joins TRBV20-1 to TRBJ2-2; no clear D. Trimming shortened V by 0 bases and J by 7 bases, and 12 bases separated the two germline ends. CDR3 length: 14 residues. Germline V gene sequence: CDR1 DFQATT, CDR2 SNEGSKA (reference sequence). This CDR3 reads CSARDRRLGGELFF. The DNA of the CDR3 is TGCAGTGCTAGAGATCGACGGTTGGGCGGGGAGCTGTTTTTT.

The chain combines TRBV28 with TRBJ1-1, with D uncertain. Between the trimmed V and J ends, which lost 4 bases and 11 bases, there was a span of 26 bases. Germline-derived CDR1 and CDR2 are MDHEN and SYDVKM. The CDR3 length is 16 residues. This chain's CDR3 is CASSSQTQSGLREAFF. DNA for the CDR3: TGTGCCAGCAGTTCCCAGACTCAGAGCGGGCTTCGAGAGGCTTTCTTT.

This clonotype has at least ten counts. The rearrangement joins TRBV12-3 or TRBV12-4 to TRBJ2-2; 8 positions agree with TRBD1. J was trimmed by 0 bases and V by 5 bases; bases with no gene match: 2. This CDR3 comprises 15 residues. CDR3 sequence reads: CASSTTGANTGELFF. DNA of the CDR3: TGTGCCAGCAGTACGACAGGGGCGAACACCGGGGAGCTGTTTTTT.

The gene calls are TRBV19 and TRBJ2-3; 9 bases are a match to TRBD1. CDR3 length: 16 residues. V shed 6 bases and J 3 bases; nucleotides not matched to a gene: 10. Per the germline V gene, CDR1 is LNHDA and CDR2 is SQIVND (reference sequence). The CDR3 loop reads CASRTPGQGKTDTQYF. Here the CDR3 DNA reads TGTGCCAGTAGAACGCCCGGACAGGGGAAAACAGATACGCAGTATTTT.

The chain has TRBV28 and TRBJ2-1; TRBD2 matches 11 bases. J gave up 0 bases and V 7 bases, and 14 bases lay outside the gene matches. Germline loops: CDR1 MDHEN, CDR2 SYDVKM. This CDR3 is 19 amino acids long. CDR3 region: CASKPGGLAGIPSYNEQFF. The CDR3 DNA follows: TGTGCCAGCAAACCCGGAGGACTAGCGGGCATCCCCTCCTACAATGAGCAGTTCTTC.

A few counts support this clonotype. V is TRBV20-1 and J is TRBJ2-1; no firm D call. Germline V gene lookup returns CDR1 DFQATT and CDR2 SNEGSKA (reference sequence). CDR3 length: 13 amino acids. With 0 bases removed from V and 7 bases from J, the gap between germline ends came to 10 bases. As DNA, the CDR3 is TGCAGTGCTAGAGATCCGGTAGGAAATGAGCAGTTCTTC. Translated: CSARDPVGNEQFF.